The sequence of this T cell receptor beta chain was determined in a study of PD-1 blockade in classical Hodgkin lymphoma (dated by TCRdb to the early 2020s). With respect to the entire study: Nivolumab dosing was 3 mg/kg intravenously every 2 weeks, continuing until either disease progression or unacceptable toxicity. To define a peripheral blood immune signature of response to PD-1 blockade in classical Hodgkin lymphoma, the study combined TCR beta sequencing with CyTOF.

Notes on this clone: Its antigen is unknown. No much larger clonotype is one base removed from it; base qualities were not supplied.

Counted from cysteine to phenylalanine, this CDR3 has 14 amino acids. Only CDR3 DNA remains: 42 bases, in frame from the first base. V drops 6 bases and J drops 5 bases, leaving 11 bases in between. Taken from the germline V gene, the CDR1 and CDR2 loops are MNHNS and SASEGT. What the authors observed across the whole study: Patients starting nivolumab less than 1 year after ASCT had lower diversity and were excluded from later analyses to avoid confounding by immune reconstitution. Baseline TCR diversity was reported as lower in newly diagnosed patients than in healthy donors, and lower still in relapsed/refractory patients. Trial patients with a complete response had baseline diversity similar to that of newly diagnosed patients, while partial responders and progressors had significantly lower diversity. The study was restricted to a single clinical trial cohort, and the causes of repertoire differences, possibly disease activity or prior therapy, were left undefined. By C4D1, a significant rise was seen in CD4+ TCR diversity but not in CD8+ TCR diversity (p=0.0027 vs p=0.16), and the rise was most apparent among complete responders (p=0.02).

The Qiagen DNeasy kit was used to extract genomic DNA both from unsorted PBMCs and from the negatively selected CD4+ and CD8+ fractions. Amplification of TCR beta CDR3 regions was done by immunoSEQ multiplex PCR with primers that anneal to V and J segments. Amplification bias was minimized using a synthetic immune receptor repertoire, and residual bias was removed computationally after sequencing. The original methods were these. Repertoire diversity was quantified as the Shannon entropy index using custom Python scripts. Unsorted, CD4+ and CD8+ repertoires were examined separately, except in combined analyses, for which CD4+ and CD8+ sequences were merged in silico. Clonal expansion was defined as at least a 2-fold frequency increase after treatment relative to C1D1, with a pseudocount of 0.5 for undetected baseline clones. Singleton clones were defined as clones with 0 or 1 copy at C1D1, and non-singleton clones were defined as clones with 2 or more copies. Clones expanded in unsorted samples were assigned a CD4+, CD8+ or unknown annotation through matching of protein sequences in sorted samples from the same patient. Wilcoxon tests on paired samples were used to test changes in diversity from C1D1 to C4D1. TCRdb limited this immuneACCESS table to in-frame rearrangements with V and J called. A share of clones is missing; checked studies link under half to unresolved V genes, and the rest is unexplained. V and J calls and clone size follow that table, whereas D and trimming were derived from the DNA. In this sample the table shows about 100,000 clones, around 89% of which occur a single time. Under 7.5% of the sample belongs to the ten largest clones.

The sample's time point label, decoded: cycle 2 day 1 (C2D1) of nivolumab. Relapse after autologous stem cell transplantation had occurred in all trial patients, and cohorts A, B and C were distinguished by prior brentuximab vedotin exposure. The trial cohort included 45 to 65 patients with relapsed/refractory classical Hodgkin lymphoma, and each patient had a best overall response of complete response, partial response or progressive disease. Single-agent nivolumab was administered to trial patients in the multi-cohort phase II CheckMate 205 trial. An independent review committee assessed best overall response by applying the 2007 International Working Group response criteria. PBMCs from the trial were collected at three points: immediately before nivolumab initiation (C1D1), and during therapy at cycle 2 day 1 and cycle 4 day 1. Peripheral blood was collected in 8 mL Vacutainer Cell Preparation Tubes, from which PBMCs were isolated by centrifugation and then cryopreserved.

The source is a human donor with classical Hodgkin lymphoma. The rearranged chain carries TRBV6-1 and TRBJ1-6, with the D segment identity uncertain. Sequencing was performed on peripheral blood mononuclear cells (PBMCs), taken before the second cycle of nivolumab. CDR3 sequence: CASRTTGDNSPLHF. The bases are TGTGCCAGCAGGACAACGGGTGATAATTCACCCCTCCACTTT.